These 13 T cell receptor beta chains share one sample of origin, sequenced in a study of cytomegalovirus exposure and HLA in healthy donors. Sequencing was performed with immunoSEQ multiplex PCR; in TCRdb, only in-frame clones are kept and a portion is missing. The sample includes roughly 60,000 clones, roughly nine tenths of them seen just once. Material for sequencing was PBMCs. The receptors here all came from a woman younger than 45 in good health and CMV-seronegative.

The chain combines TRBV12-5 with TRBJ1-4; D perhaps matches TRBD1 (5 bases). V lost 8 bases and J lost 3, with 10 bases in between. From germline, CDR1 is LGHNT and CDR2 FRNRAP. The CDR3 is 13 residues long. The CDR3, as DNA: TGTGCTAGTAGAGGGGAGGCTAATGAAAAACTGTTTTTT. This encodes CASRGEANEKLFF. Combining the CDR3 with reference TRBV12-5 and TRBJ1-4 gives the whole variable domain DARVTQTPRHKVTEMGQEVTMRCQPILGHNTVFWYRQTMMQGLELLAYFRNRAPLDDSGMPKDRFSAEMPDATLATLKIQPSEPRDSAVYFCASRGEANEKLFFGSGTQLSVL.

The V call is TRBV29-1, the J call TRBJ1-2; 7 bases match TRBD1. Unmatched junction bases numbered 4, after V lost 5 bases and J lost 4 bases. The CDR3 spans 12 residues. The germline V gene has CDR1 SQVTM and CDR2 ANQGSEA. CDR3 sequence reads: CSVRTGTYGYTF. The CDR3 DNA reads TGCAGCGTTCGGACAGGTACCTATGGCTACACCTTC.

This chain uses TRBV13 with TRBJ2-3; D unclear. The CDR3 loop spans 15 amino acids. The germline V gene has CDR1 PRHDT and CDR2 FYEKMQ (reference sequence). Trimming removed 6 bases at V and 2 bases at J, with 15 bases between. This CDR3 reads CASRRQGSATDTQYF. The DNA of the CDR3 is TGTGCCAGCAGGCGACAAGGATCGGCCACAGATACGCAGTATTTT.

This chain connects TRBV10-3 to TRBJ1-1; TRBD1 matches at 7 bases. Germline V gene sequence: CDR1 ENHRY, CDR2 SYGVKD. V lost 7 bases and J lost 8; bases outside the gene matches: 10. This CDR3 has 13 residues. CDR3 bases: TGTGCCATCACCGAAGTTACAGGGGCCGAAGCTTTCTTT. Its protein product is CAITEVTGAEAFF.

V is TRBV4-1 and J is TRBJ2-1; 9 bases align to TRBD2. The CDR3 extends over 16 amino acids. After removal of 0 bases from V and 8 bases from J, the junction contained 8 bases not matched to a gene. CDR1 and CDR2 from the germline V gene are MGHRA and YSYEKL. Here the CDR3 DNA reads TGCGCCAGCAGCCAAGAGGTGGGTAGCGGGAGTTATGAGCAGTTCTTC. Translation: CASSQEVGSGSYEQFF.

The rearrangement links TRBV28 to TRBJ1-2, with 7 bases matching TRBD1. Germline V CDR1 and CDR2: MDHEN, SYDVKM. CDR3 length: 14 amino acids. The V segment lost 7 bases and the J segment 4 bases; nucleotides outside the gene matches: 9. The CDR3 loop is CASTLTGDVYGYTF. The CDR3 DNA follows: TGTGCCAGCACCCTAACAGGGGATGTCTATGGCTACACCTTC.

The table lists this clone with a count of one. The DNA of the CDR3 is TGCAGCGTTGAAGATGGGCAGGGAGGCGAGCAGTACTTC. Its protein is CSVEDGQGGEQYF. V and J are TRBV29-1 and TRBJ2-7; possibly TRBD2 for D (6 bases). CDR1 and CDR2 (germline): SQVTM, ANQGSEA. Deletions cut 0 bases from V and 6 bases from J, with 12 bases between. The CDR3 totals 13 residues.

The V and J genes are TRBV25-1 and TRBJ1-3; TRBD1 might be the D (5 bases). In germline, CDR1 is MGHDK, CDR2 SYGVNS. The CDR3 extends over 17 amino acids. V was trimmed by 2 bases and J by 2 bases, leaving 16 bases between them. CDR3 bases: TGTGCCAGCAGTGAAAACTTTATTGGGGCAGCTGGAAACACCATATATTTT. Translation: CASSENFIGAAGNTIYF. Full variable domain (rest looked up from reference TRBV25-1 and TRBJ1-3): EADIYQTPRYLVIGTGKKITLECSQTMGHDKMYWYQQDPGMELHLIHYSYGVNSTEKGDLSSESTVSRIRTEHFPLTLESARPSHTSQYLCASSENFIGAAGNTIYFGEGSWLTVV.

This clone was recorded a few times. This chain connects TRBV5-4 to TRBJ2-3; D not certain. Germline V gene sequence: CDR1 SGHNT, CDR2 YYREEE (reference sequence). V was shortened by 5 bases and J by 0 bases, with 10 bases between the two germline ends. The CDR3 sequence is 14 residues long. In DNA form, the CDR3 reads TGTGCCAGCAGTTCCGAGCCTAGCACAGATACGCAGTATTTT. It is translated as CASSSEPSTDTQYF.

The J gene is TRBJ1-4, the V gene TRBV28, with D perhaps matching TRBD1 (6 bases). Trimming removed 7 bases at V and 4 bases at J, with 19 bases between. Germline V gene sequence: CDR1 MDHEN, CDR2 SYDVKM. This CDR3 has 16 amino acids. CDR3 sequence reads: CASKGDRWTVNEKLFF. Here the CDR3 DNA reads TGTGCCAGCAAGGGGGATCGTTGGACAGTTAATGAAAAACTGTTTTTT.

The gene calls are TRBV14 and TRBJ2-3, with D hard to call. In germline, CDR1 is SGHDN, CDR2 FVKESK. Trimming took off 1 base at V and 1 base at J, with 6 bases between the two ends. The CDR3 extends over 14 amino acids. In DNA form, the CDR3 reads TGTGCCAGCAGCCAAGGTGGCCGCACAGATACGCAGTATTTT. This codes for CASSQGGRTDTQYF.

J is TRBJ1-4 and V is TRBV7-9, with a tentative D call TRBD1 (6 bases). Germline V gene lookup returns CDR1 SEHNR and CDR2 FQNEAQ (reference sequence). This CDR3 spans 15 amino acids. Trimming shortened V by 0 bases and J by 5 bases, and 10 bases separated the two germline ends. DNA of the CDR3: TGTGCCAGCAGCTTAGCGGGAGGGGGAAATGAAAAACTGTTTTTT. Translation gives CASSLAGGGNEKLFF. The whole variable domain, filled in from reference TRBV7-9 and TRBJ1-4, reads DTGVSQNPRHKITKRGQNVTFRCDPISEHNRLYWYRQTLGQGPEFLTYFQNEAQLEKSRLLSDRFSAERPKGSFSTLEIQRTEQGDSAMYLCASSLAGGGNEKLFFGSGTQLSVL.

This clone was recorded once. The gene calls are TRBV9 and TRBJ2-3; 10 bases align to TRBD2. The ends lost 0 bases at V and 4 bases at J; junction bases unmatched: 2. Germline V gene lookup returns CDR1 SGDLS and CDR2 YYNGEE. The CDR3 runs to 15 residues. In DNA, the CDR3 is TGTGCCAGCAGCGTAGTCCTAGCGGGAGCAGATACGCAGTATTTT. Translated, it gives CASSVVLAGADTQYF.